What follows are 15 T cell receptor beta chains derived from one specimen sequenced in a study of memory CD4+ T cells and cytomegalovirus serostatus. TCRdb keeps only in-frame clones here, not all; method: immunoSEQ multiplex PCR. This table has roughly 60,000 clones, over 60% appearing once. The sort gate was single viable CD3+CD4+CD8-CD45RO+ cells for memory CD4+ T cells. Sequenced: memory CD4+ T cells from blood. The receptors come from an adult in good health and CMV-seronegative.

The V and J genes are TRBV28 and TRBJ1-2, with a tentative D call TRBD1 (5 bases). The CDR3 covers 14 residues. V was shortened by 2 bases and J by 4 bases, with 11 bases between the two germline ends. Germline CDR1 reads MDHEN; CDR2 reads SYDVKM. CDR3 nucleotide sequence: TGTGCCAGCAGTTTACGGCAGGGTGCCTATGGCTACACCTTC. This codes for CASSLRQGAYGYTF.

CDR3 DNA: TGTGCCAGCAGCTTACAGGGGAACCAAGAGACCCAGTACTTC. It translates to CASSLQGNQETQYF. V and J are TRBV5-4 and TRBJ2-5, with 7 bases that match TRBD1. The CDR3 loop spans 14 amino acids. The germline V gene has CDR1 SGHNT and CDR2 YYREEE (reference sequence). J was trimmed by 0 bases and V by 2 bases; bases with no gene match: 1.

This sequence joins TRBV6-6 and TRBJ2-1; 8 bases are a match to TRBD1. In germline, CDR1 is MNHNY, CDR2 SVGAGI (reference sequence). This CDR3 is 14 amino acids long. V gave up 5 bases and J gave up 6 bases; unmatched junction bases: 6. CDR3 in amino acids: CASSHRTGTNEQFF. The DNA of the CDR3 is TGTGCCAGCAGTCATAGGACAGGGACCAATGAGCAGTTCTTC.

This clone has only a few counts. The gene calls are TRBV7-3 and TRBJ1-1; D is ambiguous. CDR3 length equals 13 residues. CDR1 and CDR2 from the germline V gene are SGHTA and FQGTGA. V lost 4 bases, J lost 1 base, and 7 bases lay in between. This CDR3 is CASSSSANTEAFF. The CDR3 coding sequence is TGTGCCAGCAGCTCATCAGCGAACACTGAAGCTTTCTTT.

The rearrangement uses TRBV7-8 and TRBJ1-5, with 10 bases fitting TRBD1. V shed 5 bases, J shed 9 bases, and the junction held 13 bases outside the gene matches. Germline CDR1 and CDR2: SGHVS and FQNEAQ. The CDR3 is 16 residues long. The CDR3 spells CASSPSRDRGRGPQHF. The CDR3 DNA reads TGTGCCAGCAGCCCGTCCCGGGACAGGGGTCGGGGGCCCCAGCATTTT.

The chain is built from TRBV9 and TRBJ1-2; D possibly corresponds to TRBD1 (5 bases). The V and J ends lost 0 bases and 3 bases respectively, with 12 bases between them. This CDR3 contains 15 residues. Germline CDR1 SGDLS, CDR2 YYNGEE. The CDR3 DNA reads TGTGCCAGCAGCGTAGAGGCCGGGGCCGACTATGGCTACACCTTC. This encodes CASSVEAGADYGYTF.

The V call is TRBV28, the J call TRBJ2-1; D might be TRBD2 (6 bases). The CDR3 runs 14 residues. CDR1 MDHEN and CDR2 SYDVKM come from the germline V gene. V lost 6 bases and J 4 bases, leaving 13 bases between the germline ends. The CDR3 spells CASRRLGGYNEQFF. CDR3 DNA sequence: TGTGCCAGCAGGCGACTAGGCGGGTACAATGAGCAGTTCTTC.

Relative to its sample, this clone is medium-sized. This chain connects TRBV5-1 to TRBJ1-1; D gene ambiguous. Germline loops: CDR1 SGHRS, CDR2 YFSETQ. Trimming left V 1 base short and J 3 bases short, with 7 bases between. The CDR3 is 13 residues long. CDR3 nucleotide sequence: TGCGCCAGCAGCTTGTTGGGTCACACTGAAGCTTTCTTT. This gives the protein CASSLLGHTEAFF.

The chain uses TRBV2 and TRBJ2-7, with D unclear. The CDR3 is made up of 13 amino acids. V gave up 1 base and J gave up 3 bases, with 7 bases separating them. Looked up from germline, CDR1 is SNHLY and CDR2 is FYNNEI. The CDR3 loop reads CASSEGPDYEQYF. CDR3 bases: TGTGCCAGCAGTGAAGGCCCAGACTACGAGCAGTACTTC. The complete variable domain, with remaining parts taken from reference TRBV2 and TRBJ2-7, reads EPEVTQTPSHQVTQMGQEVILRCVPISNHLYFYWYRQILGQKVEFLVSFYNNEISEKSEIFDDQFSVERPDGSNFTLKIRSTKLEDSAMYFCASSEGPDYEQYFGPGTRLTVT.

The chain links TRBV29-1 to TRBJ2-5, with 8 bases aligning to TRBD2. After removal of 8 bases from V and 1 base from J, the junction contained 6 bases not matched to a gene. The CDR3 has 13 residues. In germline, CDR1 is SQVTM, CDR2 ANQGSEA. CDR3: CSLSTSGQETQYF. The CDR3 nucleotides are TGCAGCCTATCAACTAGCGGCCAAGAGACCCAGTACTTC.

This clone was counted a single time. This chain links TRBV4-2 with TRBJ2-3; D possibly corresponds to TRBD1 (6 bases). Germline loops: CDR1 LGHNA, CDR2 YNFKEQ. V lost 0 bases, J lost 2 bases, and 15 bases lay in between. CDR3 size: 17 residues. CDR3 sequence (DNA): TGTGCCAGCAGCCAAGATGGCCCGACAGGAAACACAGATACGCAGTATTTT. Encoded protein: CASSQDGPTGNTDTQYF.

J is TRBJ1-1 and V is TRBV28; D unresolved. Per the germline V gene, CDR1 is MDHEN and CDR2 is SYDVKM. The germline V and J ends were trimmed by 3 bases and 1 base, with 9 bases remaining between them. The length of the CDR3 is 14 residues. The CDR3, as DNA: TGTGCCAGCAGTTTCCTCCCCAGGAACACTGAAGCTTTCTTT. It specifies CASSFLPRNTEAFF.

V and J are TRBV18 and TRBJ2-7; 8 positions agree with TRBD1. The CDR3 length is 14 residues. From germline, CDR1 is KGHSH and CDR2 LQKENI. Trimming cost V 6 bases and J 2 bases; bases outside gene matches: 6. CDR3 residues: CASSGQATPYEQYF. In DNA, the CDR3 is TGTGCCAGCTCGGGACAGGCGACACCCTACGAGCAGTACTTC.

The genes are TRBV27 and TRBJ2-7, with 8 bases that match TRBD2. The ends lost 6 bases at V and 2 bases at J; junction bases unmatched: 6. CDR1 is MNHEY, CDR2 SMNVEV, per germline (reference sequence). The CDR3 consists of 14 residues. The CDR3 DNA reads as TGTGCCAGCAGCCACACTAGCGGTACCTACGAGCAGTACTTC. It specifies CASSHTSGTYEQYF.

The table lists this clone with a few counts. The chain is built from TRBV7-8 and TRBJ1-2; D remains unclear. The germline CDR1 and CDR2 sequences are SGHVS and FQNEAQ. The CDR3 covers 17 residues. Between the trimmed V and J ends, which lost 7 bases and 2 bases, there was a span of 23 bases. The DNA of the CDR3 is TGTGCCAGCACCCTTAGGTGGGCAGGCGCCAAAAACTATGGCTACACCTTC. It specifies CASTLRWAGAKNYGYTF.